This entry lists 25 T cell receptor beta chains sequenced from one sample in a study of regulatory T cells in long-lasting Graves disease. Time point of the sample: newly diagnosed GD, antithyroid drugs for less than 3 months. Generation of the TCR library employed RNA extracted from PBMCs. Arm-PCR of CDR3 regions and iRepertoire HTBI primers were used to build TCR beta libraries. From the multiplex PCR reads, TCRdb called clonotypes with MiXCR, one entry per CDR3 protein. The table has a few hundred thousand distinct CDR3 sequences, about 20% seen once. These data were likewise used in another study, on T cells in Graves' hyperthyroidism and ophthalmopathy.

The sequencing used peripheral blood mononuclear cells (PBMCs), collected at new diagnosis, from a patient treated with antithyroid drugs. The receptors here all came from a woman aged 25 to 45 with Graves disease.

This clonotype was detected ten times or more. V is TRBV27 and J is TRBJ2-1; 8 positions match TRBD2. The V gene end was trimmed by 5 bases and the J gene end by 5 bases; junction bases not matched to a gene: 8. Germline CDR1 MNHEY, CDR2 SMNVEV (reference sequence). This CDR3 has 15 residues. CDR3 region: CASSPRGRGDNEQFF. CDR3 nucleotides: TGTGCCAGCAGTCCCAGAGGGCGGGGGGACAATGAGCAGTTCTTC.

This clonotype has at least ten counts. The chain carries TRBV19 and TRBJ1-5, with a tentative D call TRBD1 (6 bases). The V end was cut by 2 bases, the J end by 3 bases, with 11 bases between. CDR1 and CDR2 from the germline V gene are LNHDA and SQIVND (reference sequence). The CDR3 covers 15 residues. This CDR3 is CASSIRGQINQPQHF. Here the CDR3 DNA reads TGTGCCAGTAGTATAAGGGGACAAATCAATCAGCCCCAGCATTTT.

Points on this clonotype: A read error likely explains this, since a far larger clone differs by one base. The chain joins TRBV7-9 to TRBJ2-1, with a weak D call TRBD1 (5 bases). Germline-derived CDR1 and CDR2 are SEHNR and FQNEAQ (reference sequence). The germline V and J ends were trimmed by 8 bases and 10 bases, with 15 bases remaining between them. This CDR3 spans 12 amino acids. CDR3: CASSRASYEQFF. The DNA of the CDR3 is TGTGCCAGCTCCAGGGCATCCTACGAGCAGTTCTTC. Using reference TRBV7-9 and TRBJ2-1 for the parts outside the CDR3, the full variable domain is DTGVSQNPRHKITKRGQNVTFRCDPISEHNRLYWYRQTLGQGPEFLTYFQNEAQLEKSRLLSDRFSAERPKGSFSTLEIQRTEQGDSAMYLCASSRASYEQFFGPGTRLTVL.

This clonotype was found many times. This chain links TRBV3-1 with TRBJ1-4, with TRBD1 as a possible D gene (6 bases). The V gene lost 3 bases and the J gene lost 1 base, with 12 bases spanning the gap. The CDR3 has 16 residues. Germline values: CDR1 LGHDT, CDR2 YNNKEL (reference sequence). The chain's CDR3 is CASSHLTGITNEKLFF. The CDR3 nucleotides read TGTGCCAGCAGCCACCTTACAGGGATAACTAATGAAAAACTGTTTTTT.

This clonotype was seen ten or more times. The V gene is TRBV20-1, the J gene TRBJ1-1, with 7 bases aligning to TRBD1. The CDR3 totals 14 residues. V was clipped by 2 bases and J by 4 bases; unmatched bases: 7. The germline gives CDR1 DFQATT, CDR2 SNEGSKA (reference sequence). CDR3 sequence (DNA): TGCAGTGCTAGAAAACAGGGGCTCCGCACTGAAGCTTTCTTT. Protein sequence: CSARKQGLRTEAFF.

This clonotype occurred many times. This sequence joins TRBV10-2 and TRBJ2-1; 13 bases agree with TRBD2. The CDR3 has 14 amino acids. From germline, CDR1 is WSHSY and CDR2 SAAADI. The V gene end was trimmed by 8 bases and the J gene end by 10 bases; junction bases not matched to a gene: 8. DNA of the CDR3: TGCGCCAGCCTCGGACTAGCGGGGGAGGAGGAGCAGTTCTTC. Residues: CASLGLAGEEEQFF.

This clonotype was detected many times. The V and J genes are TRBV24-1 and TRBJ2-2; a possible D gene is TRBD1 (5 bases). This CDR3 region has 16 residues. Germline CDR1 and CDR2: KGHDR and SFDVKD. Trimming cost V 2 bases and J 2 bases, with 11 bases left between them. The CDR3 is CATSDSWGPNTGELFF. The CDR3, as DNA: TGTGCCACCAGTGATTCGTGGGGCCCTAACACCGGGGAGCTGTTTTTT.

This clonotype appeared many times. This chain links TRBV12-3 or TRBV12-4 with TRBJ1-1, with D tentatively TRBD1 (5 bases). The CDR3 runs to 11 residues. V lost 8 bases, J lost 10 bases, and 14 bases lay in between. The DNA for the CDR3 is TGTGCCAGCTTGGGGGGGATCGGAGCTTTCTTT. Protein product: CASLGGIGAFF.

V gene TRBV5-1 combines with J gene TRBJ2-1; TRBD2 aligns across 8 bases. V trimming: 4 bases; J trimming: 4 bases; junction bases outside the gene matches: 4. The CDR3 extends over 14 amino acids. Germline-derived CDR1 and CDR2 are SGHRS and YFSETQ. CDR3 protein: CASSKSGGYNEQFF. DNA of the CDR3: TGCGCCAGCAGCAAAAGCGGGGGATACAATGAGCAGTTCTTC.

This clonotype has just a few counts. V gene TRBV24-1 combines with J gene TRBJ2-1, with D unclear. V was pared by 10 bases and J by 9 bases, with 15 bases between. The CDR3 contains 12 residues. Germline CDR1 reads KGHDR; CDR2 reads SFDVKD. The CDR3 coding sequence is TGTGCCACGTCTAAAGGGTATGGTGAGCAGTTCTTC. Translating it yields CATSKGYGEQFF.

This clonotype was counted many times. This chain connects TRBV20-1 to TRBJ2-5; D is tentatively TRBD1 or TRBD2 (5 bases each). V lost 7 bases and J 5 bases, leaving 17 bases between the germline ends. This CDR3 has 13 residues. The germline CDR1 and CDR2 sequences are DFQATT and SNEGSKA (reference sequence). The CDR3 DNA reads as TGCAGTGGCATCCGGGACCCCGGGGAGACCCAGTACTTC. Its protein product is CSGIRDPGETQYF.

The sample holds many counts of this clonotype. The genes are TRBV12-3 or TRBV12-4 and TRBJ1-1; 7 bases are a match to TRBD1. V shed 5 bases, J shed 4 bases, and the junction held 10 bases outside the gene matches. This CDR3 region has 15 residues. The CDR3 is CASSNRGFGSTEAFF. CDR3 nucleotide sequence: TGTGCCAGCAGTAACAGGGGTTTTGGGTCCACTGAAGCTTTCTTT.

This clonotype was counted ten times or more. This clone may be a read error of a much larger clone one base away. The chain couples TRBV6-2 or TRBV6-3 to TRBJ2-1, with D uncertain. The CDR3 covers 11 residues. Trimming removed 2 bases from V and 5 bases from J, with 1 base in between. CDR1 MNHEY and CDR2 SVGEGT come from the germline V gene. CDR3 nucleotide sequence: TGTGCCAGCAGTTACCACAATGAGCAGTTCTTC. Translated: CASSYHNEQFF.

This clonotype was found many times. This chain links TRBV6-2 or TRBV6-3 with TRBJ2-7; a weak D match, TRBD1 (6 bases). CDR1 and CDR2 (germline): MNHEY, SVGEGT. Deletions cut 10 bases from V and 2 bases from J, with 12 bases between. The CDR3 has 12 amino acids. Here the CDR3 reads CATFTGTYEQYF. The CDR3 DNA follows: TGTGCCACCTTTACAGGGACCTACGAGCAGTACTTC.

The V call is TRBV19, the J call TRBJ2-2; possible D gene TRBD1, 6 bases. Germline assignment: CDR1 LNHDA and CDR2 SQIVND (reference sequence). The V end lost 5 bases, the J end lost 7 bases, and 14 bases lay between the germline ends. This CDR3 has 14 amino acids. The CDR3 protein is CASSPDRFVGELFF. As DNA, the CDR3 is TGTGCCAGTAGTCCAGACAGGTTCGTCGGGGAGCTGTTTTTT.

The chain combines TRBV19 with TRBJ2-1; D gene uncertain. This CDR3 comprises 14 residues. V lost 7 bases to trimming and J lost 1 base, with 11 bases between them. CDR1 and CDR2 from the germline V gene are LNHDA and SQIVND (reference sequence). The CDR3 loop reads CASTSQASYNEQFF. In DNA, the CDR3 is TGTGCCAGTACCTCTCAGGCGTCCTACAATGAGCAGTTCTTC. The full variable domain, its missing parts supplied by reference TRBV19 and TRBJ2-1, is DGGITQSPKYLFRKEGQNVTLSCEQNLNHDAMYWYRQDPGQGLRLIYYSQIVNDFQKGDIAEGYSVSREKKESFPLTVTSAQKNPTAFYLCASTSQASYNEQFFGPGTRLTVL.

The table lists this clonotype with many counts. This sequence joins TRBV2 and TRBJ1-6; D not resolved. V gave up 2 bases and J gave up 9 bases, with 17 bases separating them. The germline V gene has CDR1 SNHLY and CDR2 FYNNEI. There are 16 residues in the CDR3. CDR3 residues: CASSEFGLREGSPLHF. CDR3 DNA: TGTGCCAGCAGTGAATTCGGGTTAAGGGAGGGTTCACCCCTCCACTTT.

This clonotype was counted at least ten times. The chain carries TRBV12-3 or TRBV12-4 and TRBJ1-1; D ambiguous. V lost 5 bases, J lost 5 bases, and 12 bases lay in between. The CDR3 covers 13 residues. The CDR3 reads CASSPRPRTEAFF. DNA for the CDR3: TGTGCCAGCAGTCCTAGGCCGCGGACTGAAGCTTTCTTT.

With respect to this clonotype: A far larger clone lies a single base away; this is likely a read error. J is TRBJ2-5 and V is TRBV3-1; a possible D gene is TRBD2 (6 bases). Between the trimmed V and J ends, which lost 0 bases and 11 bases, there was a span of 19 bases. CDR1 LGHDT and CDR2 YNNKEL come from the germline V gene (reference sequence). CDR3 size: 15 residues. For the CDR3, the DNA is TGTGCCAGCAGCCAAGATTGGGACTTCGTTGAGGAGCAGTACTTC. Translation gives CASSQDWDFVEEQYF.

The chain has TRBV5-1 and TRBJ1-1, with 10 bases fitting TRBD1. This CDR3 region has 13 residues. After removal of 4 bases from V and 7 bases from J, the junction contained 4 bases not matched to a gene. CDR1 SGHRS and CDR2 YFSETQ come from the germline V gene. The CDR3 loop is CASSPGTGDEAFF. The DNA for the CDR3 is TGCGCCAGCAGCCCCGGGACAGGGGATGAAGCTTTCTTT.

This clonotype was observed many times. The chain recombines TRBV5-1 with TRBJ1-1, with 7 bases aligning to TRBD1. Germline V gene sequence: CDR1 SGHRS, CDR2 YFSETQ. This CDR3 region has 14 residues. The trim removed 6 bases at V and 0 bases at J, leaving 5 bases unmatched. The CDR3 DNA is TGCGCCAGCACCGGGGACAGATTGAACACTGAAGCTTTCTTT. This encodes CASTGDRLNTEAFF.

This clonotype was seen repeatedly, ten times or more. The rearrangement uses TRBV5-1 and TRBJ1-1, with D perhaps TRBD1 (6 bases). V was trimmed by 7 bases and J by 5 bases, leaving 15 bases between them. Looked up from germline, CDR1 is SGHRS and CDR2 is YFSETQ. CDR3 length: 13 amino acids. The CDR3 sequence: CASAGGGRTEAFF. DNA for the CDR3: TGCGCCAGCGCTGGAGGGGGTCGTACTGAAGCTTTCTTT.

For the CDR3, the DNA is TGTGCCAGCAGTTACGCAGTGTCAGGGGGCTACACCTTC. It yields the protein CASSYAVSGGYTF. The V call is TRBV6-5, the J call TRBJ1-2, with D perhaps TRBD1 (5 bases). V was pared by 2 bases and J by 8 bases, with 12 bases between. The CDR3 spans 13 residues. CDR1 and CDR2 from the germline V gene are MNHEY and SVGAGI.

In this sample, this clonotype turned up many times. The chain joins TRBV5-1 to TRBJ1-1; D not resolved. The CDR3 runs 13 residues. Germline V gene lookup returns CDR1 SGHRS and CDR2 YFSETQ. V was shortened by 4 bases and J by 5 bases, with 12 bases between the two germline ends. CDR3 DNA sequence: TGCGCCAGCAGCCCCGAATGGACGACTGAAGCTTTCTTT. It is translated as CASSPEWTTEAFF.

The chain recombines TRBV2 with TRBJ1-5, with a possible D match to TRBD1 (6 bases). The germline V gene encodes CDR1 SNHLY and CDR2 FYNNEI. Trimming pared 0 bases from V and 1 base from J, leaving 10 bases between. The CDR3 contains 16 residues. CDR3 DNA sequence: TGTGCCAGCAGTGAAGCGTCGGGACAAAGCAATCAGCCCCAGCATTTT. Translated: CASSEASGQSNQPQHF.